This T cell receptor beta chain was identified during a study of blood T cells in healthy people across ages. Points from the study as a whole: Naive CD4+ cells and diversity were both higher in long-lived donors than in aged donors.

This clonotype was counted between two and nine times. Its antigen is currently unknown. PCR was performed a second time for about 7 to 11 cycles using a sample-barcoded 5' primer and a J-beta primer mix. TCRdb itself ran the 5' RACE reads through MiXCR, one entry per CDR3 protein. The sample shows hundreds of thousands of distinct CDR3 sequences, around 25% of them seen only once. V lost 0 bases and J lost 3, with 3 bases in between. This CDR3 is 12 amino acids long. Per germline, CDR1 MDHEN and CDR2 SYDVKM. These data are also associated with another study on T cells of mothers and their children.

The chain is built from TRBV28 and TRBJ2-7; the D is unclear. The source is a boy between 10 and 17 years old in good health. The specimen was blood. DNA of the CDR3: TGTGCCAGCAGTTTATGGGTCTACGAGCAGTACTTC. Amino acid sequence: CASSLWVYEQYF.